This record concerns one T cell receptor beta chain sequence. Its antigen is not known. The V and J ends lost 4 bases and 8 bases respectively, with 12 bases between them. CDR1 and CDR2 from the germline V gene are SGHRS and YFSETQ. This CDR3 has 12 amino acids. Using immunoSEQ multiplex PCR, the repertoire was profiled, and TCRdb retains in-frame clones only, with some absent. The sample includes approximately 81,000 clones, roughly 80% of them seen just once. These data originate in a study of OX40 agonist ivuxolimab in advanced cancers. About the research overall: Earlier treatment with anti-PD-1, anti-PD-L1 or anti-CTLA-4 was permitted, and about 40% had received some. Of the patients, three showed partial responses, one with hepatocellular carcinoma and two with cutaneous melanoma. Study-wide results and limits: A proportion of nonresponders additionally exhibited low normalized T-cell clonal expansion. At doses 0.1 to 3.0 mg/kg, CD4+ and CD8+ clones expanded.

The clonotype originates from an adult with an advanced solid tumor such as melanoma, head and neck, liver or kidney cancer. The source was CD4+ or CD8+ T cells sorted from blood, collected in a trial of the OX40 agonist ivuxolimab. This chain uses TRBV5-1 with TRBJ1-2; tentative D call: TRBD1 (6 bases). CDR3 sequence (DNA): TGCGCCAGCAGCGTACAGGGAAGGGGCTACACCTTC. It is translated as CASSVQGRGYTF. The whole variable domain, filled in from reference TRBV5-1 and TRBJ1-2, reads KAGVTQTPRYLIKTRGQQVTLSCSPISGHRSVSWYQQTPGQGLQFLFEYFSETQRNKGNFPGRFSGRQFSNSRSEMNVSTLELGDSALYLCASSVQGRGYTFGSGTRLTVV.